This TCR beta chain was obtained from a study of blood T cells in healthy people across ages. Study conclusions and caveats: Per-million-T-cell TCR beta diversity fell roughly linearly with age.

Trimming at V came to 6 bases and at J to 6 bases, leaving 3 bases not matched to a gene. The CDR3 runs 14 residues. Alongside a J-beta primer mix, a sample-barcoded 5' primer served in a second PCR lasting roughly 7 to 12 cycles. Unique molecular identifiers of 12 random nucleotides labeled each cDNA. TCRdb ran MiXCR on the 5' RACE reads and lists one entry per CDR3 protein. In the table there are about 1.8 million distinct CDR3 sequences, roughly 50% of which are singletons. This clonotype came up many times. Its cognate antigen is unknown. Material: blood. V usage is TRBV12-3 or TRBV12-4 and J usage is TRBJ2-1; 12 nucleotides align to TRBD2. This receptor was taken from a woman aged 40 to 50 in good health. The CDR3 here is CASSPTSGGNEQFF. For the CDR3, the DNA is TGTGCCAGCAGCCCGACTAGCGGGGGCAATGAGCAGTTCTTC.